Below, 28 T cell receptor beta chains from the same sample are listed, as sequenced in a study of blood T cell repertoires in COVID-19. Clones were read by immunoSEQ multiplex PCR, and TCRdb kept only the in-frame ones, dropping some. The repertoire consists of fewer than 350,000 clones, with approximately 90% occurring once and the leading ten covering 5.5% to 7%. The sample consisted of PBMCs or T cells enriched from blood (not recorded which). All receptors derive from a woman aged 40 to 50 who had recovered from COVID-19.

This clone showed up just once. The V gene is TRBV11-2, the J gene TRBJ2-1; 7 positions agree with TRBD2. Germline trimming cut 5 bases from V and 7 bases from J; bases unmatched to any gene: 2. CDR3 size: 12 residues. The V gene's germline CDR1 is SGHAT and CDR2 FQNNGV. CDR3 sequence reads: CASSGGVNEQFF. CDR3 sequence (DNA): TGTGCCAGCAGCGGGGGGGTAAATGAGCAGTTCTTC.

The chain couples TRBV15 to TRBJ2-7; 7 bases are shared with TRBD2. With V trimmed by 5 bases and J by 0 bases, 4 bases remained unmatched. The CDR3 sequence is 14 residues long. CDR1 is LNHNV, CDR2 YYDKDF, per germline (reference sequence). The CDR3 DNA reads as TGTGCCACCAGCGGGGGGGGGTCCTCCTACGAGCAGTACTTC. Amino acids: CATSGGGSSYEQYF. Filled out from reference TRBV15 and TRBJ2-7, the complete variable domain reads DAMVIQNPRYQVTQFGKPVTLSCSQTLNHNVMYWYQQKSSQAPKLLFHYYDKDFNNEADTPDNFQSRRPNTSFCFLDIRSPGLGDTAMYLCATSGGGSSYEQYFGPGTRLTVT.

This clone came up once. CDR3 DNA sequence: TGCGCCAGCTCCCTTCCCGGGACAGGTTACCAAGAGACCCAGTACTTC. This codes for CASSLPGTGYQETQYF. The chain recombines TRBV5-1 with TRBJ2-5; 8 positions match TRBD1. The CDR3 consists of 16 residues. The ends lost 7 bases at V and 0 bases at J; junction bases unmatched: 11. Germline-derived CDR1 and CDR2 are SGHRS and YFSETQ.

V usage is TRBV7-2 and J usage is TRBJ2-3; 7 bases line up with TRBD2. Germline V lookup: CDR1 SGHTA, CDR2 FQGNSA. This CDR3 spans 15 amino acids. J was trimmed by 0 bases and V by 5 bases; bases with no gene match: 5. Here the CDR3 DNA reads TGTGCCAGCAGCCTGCTAGCGGTTAGCACAGATACGCAGTATTTT. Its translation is CASSLLAVSTDTQYF. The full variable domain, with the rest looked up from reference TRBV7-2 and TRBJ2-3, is GAGVSQSPSNKVTEKGKDVELRCDPISGHTALYWYRQSLGQGLEFLIYFQGNSAPDKSGLPSDRFSAERTGGSVSTLTIQRTQQEDSAVYLCASSLLAVSTDTQYFGPGTRLTVL.

CDR3 nucleotides: TGTGCCAGCAGTGAAGATCTCAGGACAGGGGGATACGAGCAGTACTTC. Amino acids: CASSEDLRTGGYEQYF. The chain has TRBV2 and TRBJ2-7; TRBD1 agrees at 10 bases. The CDR3 covers 16 residues. Looked up from germline, CDR1 is SNHLY and CDR2 is FYNNEI. V lost 1 base and J lost 4; bases outside the gene matches: 7.

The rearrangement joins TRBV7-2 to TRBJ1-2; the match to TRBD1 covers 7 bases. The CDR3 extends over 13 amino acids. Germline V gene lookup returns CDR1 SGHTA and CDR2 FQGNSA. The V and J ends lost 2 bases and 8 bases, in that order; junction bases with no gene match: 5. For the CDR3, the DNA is TGTGCCAGCAGCTTATCAGGGGGAGACGGCTACACCTTC. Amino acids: CASSLSGGDGYTF.

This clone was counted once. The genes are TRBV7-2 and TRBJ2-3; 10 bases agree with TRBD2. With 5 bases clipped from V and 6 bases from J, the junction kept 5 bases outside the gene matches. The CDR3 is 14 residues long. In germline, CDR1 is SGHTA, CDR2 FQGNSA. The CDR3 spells CASSHASGSDTQYF. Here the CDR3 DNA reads TGTGCCAGCAGCCACGCTAGCGGGAGTGATACGCAGTATTTT.

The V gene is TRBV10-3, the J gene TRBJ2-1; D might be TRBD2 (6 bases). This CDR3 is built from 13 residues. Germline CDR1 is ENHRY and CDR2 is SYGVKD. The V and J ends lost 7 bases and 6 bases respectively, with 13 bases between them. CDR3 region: CAITGVGANEQFF. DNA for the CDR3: TGTGCCATCACGGGAGTTGGGGCCAATGAGCAGTTCTTC.

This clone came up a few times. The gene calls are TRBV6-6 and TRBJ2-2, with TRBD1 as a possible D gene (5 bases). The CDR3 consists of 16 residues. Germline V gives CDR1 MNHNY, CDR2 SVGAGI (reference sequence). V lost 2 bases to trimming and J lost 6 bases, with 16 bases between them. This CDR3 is CASSYDSRRVSGELFF. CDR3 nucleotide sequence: TGTGCCAGCAGTTACGATTCTCGCAGGGTATCCGGGGAGCTGTTTTTT.

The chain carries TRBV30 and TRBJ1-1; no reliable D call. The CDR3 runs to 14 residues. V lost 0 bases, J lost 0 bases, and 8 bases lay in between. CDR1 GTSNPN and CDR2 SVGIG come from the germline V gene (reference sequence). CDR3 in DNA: TGTGCCTGGAGTGTAACGGGATTGAACACTGAAGCTTTCTTT. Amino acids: CAWSVTGLNTEAFF.

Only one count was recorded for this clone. The CDR3 DNA reads as TGTGCCAGCAGCAACGCCCAGTACGAGCAGTACTTC. The encoded protein is CASSNAQYEQYF. This sequence joins TRBV28 and TRBJ2-7, with D uncertain. Trimming stripped 6 bases from V and 4 bases from J, with 10 bases between. Germline V gene lookup returns CDR1 MDHEN and CDR2 SYDVKM. There are 12 residues in the CDR3.

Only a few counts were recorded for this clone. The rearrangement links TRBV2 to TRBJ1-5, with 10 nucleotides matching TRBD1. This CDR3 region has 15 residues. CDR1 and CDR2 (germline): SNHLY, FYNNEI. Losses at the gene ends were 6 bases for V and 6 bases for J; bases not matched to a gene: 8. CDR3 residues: CASSDPGQGLQPQHF. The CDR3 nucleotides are TGTGCCAGCAGCGACCCGGGACAGGGGCTTCAGCCCCAGCATTTT.

The CDR3 nucleotides read TGTGCCAGCAGCGAAGGCAGGGAACCTGAAGCTTTCTTT. This codes for CASSEGREPEAFF. This chain links TRBV28 with TRBJ1-1; maybe TRBD1 (5 bases). The CDR3 extends over 13 amino acids. Germline-derived CDR1 and CDR2 are MDHEN and SYDVKM. Trimming took off 6 bases at V and 6 bases at J, with 14 bases between the two ends.

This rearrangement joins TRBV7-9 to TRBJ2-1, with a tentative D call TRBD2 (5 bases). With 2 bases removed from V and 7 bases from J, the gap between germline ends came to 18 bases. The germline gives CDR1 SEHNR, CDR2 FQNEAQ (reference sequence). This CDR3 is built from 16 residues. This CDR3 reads CASSLISAPDTNEQFF. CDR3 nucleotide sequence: TGTGCCAGCAGCTTAATTAGCGCCCCTGATACTAATGAGCAGTTCTTC.

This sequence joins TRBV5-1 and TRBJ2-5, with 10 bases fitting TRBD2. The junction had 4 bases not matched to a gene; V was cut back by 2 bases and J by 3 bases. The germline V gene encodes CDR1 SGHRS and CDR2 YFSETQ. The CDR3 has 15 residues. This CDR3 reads CASSFGTSDEETQYF. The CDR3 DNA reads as TGCGCCAGCAGCTTTGGGACTAGCGACGAAGAGACCCAGTACTTC.

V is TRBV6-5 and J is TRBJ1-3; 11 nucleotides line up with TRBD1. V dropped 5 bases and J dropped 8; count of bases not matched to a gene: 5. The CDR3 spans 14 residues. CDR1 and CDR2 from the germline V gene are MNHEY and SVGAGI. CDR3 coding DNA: TGTGCCAGCAGTCCTGGGACAGGGGGGGACACCATATATTTT. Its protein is CASSPGTGGDTIYF.

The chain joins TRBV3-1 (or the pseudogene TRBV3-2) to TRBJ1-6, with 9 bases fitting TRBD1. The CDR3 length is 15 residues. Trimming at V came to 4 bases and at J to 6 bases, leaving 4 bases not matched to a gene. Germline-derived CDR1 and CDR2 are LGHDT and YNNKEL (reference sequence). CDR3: CASSREGQGNSPLHF. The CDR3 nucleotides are TGTGCCAGCAGCCGGGAGGGACAGGGTAATTCACCCCTCCACTTT.

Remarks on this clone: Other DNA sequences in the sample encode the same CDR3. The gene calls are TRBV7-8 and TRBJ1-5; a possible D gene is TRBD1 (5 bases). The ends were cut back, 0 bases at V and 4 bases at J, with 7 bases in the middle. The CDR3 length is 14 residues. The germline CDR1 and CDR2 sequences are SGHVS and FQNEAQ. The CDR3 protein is CASSLAQGNQPQHF. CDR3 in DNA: TGTGCCAGCAGCTTAGCCCAGGGAAATCAGCCCCAGCATTTT.

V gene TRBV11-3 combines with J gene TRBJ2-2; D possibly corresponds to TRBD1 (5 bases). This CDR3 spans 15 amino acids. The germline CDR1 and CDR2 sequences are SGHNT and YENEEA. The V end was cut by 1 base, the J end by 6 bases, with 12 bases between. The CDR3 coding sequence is TGTGCCAGCAGCTTAGGGGGCCAAGCCCCCGGGGAGCTGTTTTTT. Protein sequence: CASSLGGQAPGELFF.

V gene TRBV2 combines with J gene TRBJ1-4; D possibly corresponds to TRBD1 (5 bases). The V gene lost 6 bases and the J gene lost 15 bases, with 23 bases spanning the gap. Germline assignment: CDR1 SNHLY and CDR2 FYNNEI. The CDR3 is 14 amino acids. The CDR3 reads CASRMTATNEKMFF. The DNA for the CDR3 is TGTGCCAGCAGGATGACAGCAACTAATGAGAAAATGTTTTTT.

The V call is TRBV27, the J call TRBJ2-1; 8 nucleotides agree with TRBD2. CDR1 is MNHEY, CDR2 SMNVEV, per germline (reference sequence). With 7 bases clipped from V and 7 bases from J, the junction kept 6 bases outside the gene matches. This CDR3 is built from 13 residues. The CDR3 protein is CASKRGPGNEQFF. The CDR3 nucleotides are TGTGCCAGCAAGCGGGGGCCGGGGAATGAGCAGTTCTTC.

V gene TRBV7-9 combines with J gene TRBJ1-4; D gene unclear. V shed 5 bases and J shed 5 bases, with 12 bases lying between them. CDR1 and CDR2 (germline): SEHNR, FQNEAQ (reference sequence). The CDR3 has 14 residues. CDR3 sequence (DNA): TGTGCCAGCAGCCTTTCTGCGGGAAATGAAAAACTGTTTTTT. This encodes CASSLSAGNEKLFF.

CDR3 in DNA: TGTGCCAGCTCACCGTCGACATCCTTTGGCTATGGCTACACCTTC. Its translation is CASSPSTSFGYGYTF. V gene TRBV18 combines with J gene TRBJ1-2; D remains ambiguous. CDR3 size: 15 residues. Germline CDR1 is KGHSH and CDR2 is LQKENI. V dropped 3 bases and J dropped 4 bases, with 15 bases sitting between them.

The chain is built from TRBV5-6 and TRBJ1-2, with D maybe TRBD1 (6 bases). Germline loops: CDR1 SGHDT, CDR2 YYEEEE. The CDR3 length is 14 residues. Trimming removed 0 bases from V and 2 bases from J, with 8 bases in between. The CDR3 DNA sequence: TGTGCCAGCAGCTTGGGGACAGAGAACTATGGCTACACCTTC. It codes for CASSLGTENYGYTF.

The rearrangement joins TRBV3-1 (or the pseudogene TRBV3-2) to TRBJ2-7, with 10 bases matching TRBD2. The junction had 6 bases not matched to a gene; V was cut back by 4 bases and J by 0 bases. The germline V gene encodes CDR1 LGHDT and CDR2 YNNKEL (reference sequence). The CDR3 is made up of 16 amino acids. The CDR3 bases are TGTGCCAGCAGCCCCCTAGCGGGAGAGGTCTCCTACGAGCAGTACTTC. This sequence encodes CASSPLAGEVSYEQYF.

The CDR3: CSARLAAEQYF. As DNA, the CDR3 is TGCAGTGCAAGACTAGCGGCGGAGCAGTACTTC. The rearrangement links TRBV20-1 to TRBJ2-7, with 9 bases that match TRBD2. The CDR3 totals 11 residues. The germline CDR1 and CDR2 sequences are DFQATT and SNEGSKA (reference sequence). V lost 6 bases and J lost 7; bases outside the gene matches: 4.

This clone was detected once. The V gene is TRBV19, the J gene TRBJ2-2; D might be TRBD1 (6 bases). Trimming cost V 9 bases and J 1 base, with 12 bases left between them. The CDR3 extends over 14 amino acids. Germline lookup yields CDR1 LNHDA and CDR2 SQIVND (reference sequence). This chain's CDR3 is CASRGWRNTGELFF. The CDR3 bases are TGTGCCAGCAGGGGTTGGAGGAACACCGGGGAGCTGTTTTTT. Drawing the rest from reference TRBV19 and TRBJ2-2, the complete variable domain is DGGITQSPKYLFRKEGQNVTLSCEQNLNHDAMYWYRQDPGQGLRLIYYSQIVNDFQKGDIAEGYSVSREKKESFPLTVTSAQKNPTAFYLCASRGWRNTGELFFGEGSRLTVL.

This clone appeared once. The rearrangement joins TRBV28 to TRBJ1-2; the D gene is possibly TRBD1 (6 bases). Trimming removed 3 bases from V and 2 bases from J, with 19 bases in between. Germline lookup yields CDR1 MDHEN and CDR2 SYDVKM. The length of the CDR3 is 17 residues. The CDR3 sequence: CASSFAGGAGPNYGYTF. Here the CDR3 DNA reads TGTGCCAGCAGTTTCGCCGGGGGGGCAGGACCGAACTATGGCTACACCTTC.